This entry features one TCR beta chain sequence. This receptor's antigen is unknown. No base quality values were provided; no much bigger clone lies one nucleotide off. The sample's time point label, in plain terms: about 28 days (+/-7) after the second vaccine dose. AZD1222 recipients with second doses at about 4 weeks or about 12 weeks were pooled, because spike-specific TCR depth and breadth did not differ between schedules. Vaccinee samples were obtained from the UK trials COV001 and COV002, which included a single-blind randomized controlled phase 2/3 trial of AZD1222 (ChAdOx1 nCoV-19) in healthy adults. For TCRbeta chain sequencing, PBMC samples were collected from trial participants at day 0 and at day 28 after the second dose. The CDR3 regions of human TCRbeta chains were analyzed by immunosequencing. The source study handled its data this way. TCRs in the repertoires were matched against a reference library of SARS-CoV-2-specific TCRs that had been generated with the MIRA antigen-specificity platform. Breadth was defined as the fraction of unique TCRs that were SARS-CoV-2-associated, and depth was defined as the fraction of total T cells that were SARS-CoV-2-associated. Using the MIRA data, every spike-specific TCR was mapped to the spike region that the TCR reacted to and assigned to either a CD4 or a CD8 class. Log10-transformed breadth and depth values were compared by one-way ANOVA with Sidak's multiple comparisons tests. Sourced from immuneACCESS, this table was stored by TCRdb with only in-frame sequences that have V and J called. A share of the clones is absent; for the studies checked, an unresolved V gene accounts for under half, and the remainder has no known explanation. The V and J calls and clone size are taken from that table; D and trimming were inferred from the DNA. The sample includes around 150,000 clones, with around 93% observed a single time. The top ten hold approximately 7% of the sample.

V drops 2 bases and J drops 6 bases, leaving 9 bases in between. Via the germline V gene, CDR1 is SGHDT and CDR2 YYEEEE. Taken from cysteine to phenylalanine, the CDR3 has 12 residues. CDR3 DNA only is kept here, 36 bases in frame from base 1. This sample stems from a study of T cell responses to AZD1222 COVID-19 vaccine (dated by TCRdb to the early 2020s). Some background on the complete study: TCR sequencing was performed for over 230 trial participants, of whom some 200 were given two doses of AZD1222 and around 26 were given two doses of MenACWY control vaccine. Trial participants were enrolled by age into subgroups of 18-55, 56-69 and 70-plus years, and around 150, 28 and 57 TCR-sequenced participants, respectively, were included in these subgroups. Broad study findings and their caveats: Participants were mostly white British, with more females than males. The authors suggested clonal diversity may have been underestimated. Conclusions about previously exposed vaccinees are limited because only a handful of AZD1222 recipients were SARS-CoV-2 seropositive at baseline. Epitopes outside the regions mutated in the B.1.351 and B.1.1.7 variants were reportedly recognized by nearly half of the unique spike-specific TCRs. Spike-specific TCR breadth and depth rose significantly after two AZD1222 doses compared with day 0 and with MenACWY recipients. In the small 56-69-year group, the increase in depth fell short of significance, most likely because of low power. Vaccine-associated CD4 TCRs spanned the whole spike protein, with dominant responses in regions 160-218 and 743-854. Because no day 14 peak-response samples were available, repertoires were characterized only after the peak T cell response.

Sequenced here: peripheral blood, sampled 28 days after the second AZD1222 dose. The chain uses TRBV5-6 and TRBJ2-7; the D region possibly corresponds to TRBD2 (5 bases align). The TCR originated in an adult who received the AZD1222 COVID-19 vaccine. The CDR3 protein is CASSFSAGEQYF. The nucleotide sequence is TGTGCCAGCAGCTTCTCGGCGGGCGAGCAGTACTTC.